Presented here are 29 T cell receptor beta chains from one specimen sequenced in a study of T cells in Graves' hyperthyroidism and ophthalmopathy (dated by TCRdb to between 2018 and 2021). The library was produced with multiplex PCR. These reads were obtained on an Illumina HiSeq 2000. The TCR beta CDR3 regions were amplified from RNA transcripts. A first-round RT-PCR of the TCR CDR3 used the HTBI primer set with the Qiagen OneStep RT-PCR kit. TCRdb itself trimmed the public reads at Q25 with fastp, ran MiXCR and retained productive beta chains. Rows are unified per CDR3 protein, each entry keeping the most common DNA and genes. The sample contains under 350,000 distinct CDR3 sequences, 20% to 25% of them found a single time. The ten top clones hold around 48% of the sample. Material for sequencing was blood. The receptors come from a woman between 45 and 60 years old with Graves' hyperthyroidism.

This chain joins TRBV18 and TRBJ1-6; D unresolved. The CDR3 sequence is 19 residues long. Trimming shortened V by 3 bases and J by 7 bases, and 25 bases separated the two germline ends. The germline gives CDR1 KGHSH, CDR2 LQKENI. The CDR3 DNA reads TGTGCCAGCTCACCGATCCCGAGAGGGAGGTCGTTTTTGAATTCACCCCTCCACTTT. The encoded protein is CASSPIPRGRSFLNSPLHF.

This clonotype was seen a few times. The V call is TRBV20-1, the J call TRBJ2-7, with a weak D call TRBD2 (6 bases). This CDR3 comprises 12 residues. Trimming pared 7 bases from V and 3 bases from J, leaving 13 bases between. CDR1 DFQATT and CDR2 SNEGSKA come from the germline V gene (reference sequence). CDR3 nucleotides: TGCAGTGTATTACTCGGGGGCTACGAGCAGTACTTC. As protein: CSVLLGGYEQYF.

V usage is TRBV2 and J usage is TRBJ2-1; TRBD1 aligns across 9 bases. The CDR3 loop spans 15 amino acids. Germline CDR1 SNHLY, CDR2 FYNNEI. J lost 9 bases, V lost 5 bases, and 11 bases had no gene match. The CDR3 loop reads CASSLDWTGEVEQFF. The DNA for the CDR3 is TGTGCCAGCAGTCTTGACTGGACAGGGGAGGTTGAGCAGTTCTTC.

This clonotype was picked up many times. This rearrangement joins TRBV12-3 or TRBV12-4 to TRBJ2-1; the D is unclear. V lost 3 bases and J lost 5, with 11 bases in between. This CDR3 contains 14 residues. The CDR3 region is CASSFLGANNEQFF. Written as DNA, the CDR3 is TGTGCCAGCAGTTTCTTAGGTGCAAACAATGAGCAGTTCTTC.

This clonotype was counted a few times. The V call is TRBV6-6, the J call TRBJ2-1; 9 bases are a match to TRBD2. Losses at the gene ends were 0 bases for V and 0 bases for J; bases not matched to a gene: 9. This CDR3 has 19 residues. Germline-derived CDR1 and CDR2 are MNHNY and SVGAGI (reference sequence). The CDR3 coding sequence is TGTGCCAGCAGTTACTCGTACCTAGCGGGGATGAGCTCCTACAATGAGCAGTTCTTC. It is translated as CASSYSYLAGMSSYNEQFF.

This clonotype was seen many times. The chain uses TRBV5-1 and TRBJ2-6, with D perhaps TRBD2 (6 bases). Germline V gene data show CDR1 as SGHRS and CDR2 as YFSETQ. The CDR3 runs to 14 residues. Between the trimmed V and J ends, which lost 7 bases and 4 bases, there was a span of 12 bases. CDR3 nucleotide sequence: TGCGCCAGCGGAGGGGCTGGAGGGGCCAACGTCCTGACTTTC. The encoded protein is CASGGAGGANVLTF.

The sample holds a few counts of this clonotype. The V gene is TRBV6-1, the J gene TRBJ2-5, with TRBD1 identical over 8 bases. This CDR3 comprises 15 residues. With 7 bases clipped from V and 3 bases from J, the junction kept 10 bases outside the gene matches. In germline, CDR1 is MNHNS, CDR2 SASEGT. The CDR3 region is CASNKVDREKETQYF. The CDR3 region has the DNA TGTGCCAGCAATAAGGTGGACAGGGAAAAAGAGACCCAGTACTTC.

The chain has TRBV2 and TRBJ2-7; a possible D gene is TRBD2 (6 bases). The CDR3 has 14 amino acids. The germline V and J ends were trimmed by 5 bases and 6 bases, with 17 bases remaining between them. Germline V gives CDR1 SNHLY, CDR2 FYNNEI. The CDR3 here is CASSQGTLISEQYF. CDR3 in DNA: TGTGCCAGCAGTCAAGGGACTCTTATCAGCGAGCAGTACTTC.

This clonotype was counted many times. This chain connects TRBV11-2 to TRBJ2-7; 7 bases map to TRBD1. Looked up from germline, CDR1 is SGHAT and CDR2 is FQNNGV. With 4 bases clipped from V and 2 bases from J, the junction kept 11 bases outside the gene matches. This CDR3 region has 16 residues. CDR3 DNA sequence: TGTGCCAGCAGCTCAAACAGGGGCCGCCTACCCTACGAGCAGTACTTC. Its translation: CASSSNRGRLPYEQYF.

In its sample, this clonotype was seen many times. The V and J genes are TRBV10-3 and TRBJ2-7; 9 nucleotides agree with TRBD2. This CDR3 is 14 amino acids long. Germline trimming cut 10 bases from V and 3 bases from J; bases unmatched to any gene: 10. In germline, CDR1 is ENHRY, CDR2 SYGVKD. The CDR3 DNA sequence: TGTGCCAGCGGTTTTGCTAGCGGGAACTACGAGCAGTACTTC. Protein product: CASGFASGNYEQYF.

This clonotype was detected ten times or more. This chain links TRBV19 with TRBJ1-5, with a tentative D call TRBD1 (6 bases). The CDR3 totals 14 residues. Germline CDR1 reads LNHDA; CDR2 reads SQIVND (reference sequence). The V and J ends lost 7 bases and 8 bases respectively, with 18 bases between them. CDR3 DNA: TGTGCCAGTACCCAACCGGGACAAAGGGAGCCCCAGCATTTT. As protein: CASTQPGQREPQHF.

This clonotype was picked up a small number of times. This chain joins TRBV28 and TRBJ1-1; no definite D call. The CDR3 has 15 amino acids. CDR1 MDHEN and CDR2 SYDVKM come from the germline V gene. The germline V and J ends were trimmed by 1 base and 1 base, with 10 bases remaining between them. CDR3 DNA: TGTGCCAGCAGTTTATCCCCTGCAGAGAACACTGAAGCTTTCTTT. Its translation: CASSLSPAENTEAFF.

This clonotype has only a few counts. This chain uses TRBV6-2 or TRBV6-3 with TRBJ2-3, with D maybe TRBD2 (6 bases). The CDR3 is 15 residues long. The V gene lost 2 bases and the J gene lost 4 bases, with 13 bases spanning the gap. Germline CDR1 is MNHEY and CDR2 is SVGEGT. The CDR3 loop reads CASSYRGIAADTQYF. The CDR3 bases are TGTGCCAGCAGTTACCGCGGGATAGCAGCAGATACGCAGTATTTT.

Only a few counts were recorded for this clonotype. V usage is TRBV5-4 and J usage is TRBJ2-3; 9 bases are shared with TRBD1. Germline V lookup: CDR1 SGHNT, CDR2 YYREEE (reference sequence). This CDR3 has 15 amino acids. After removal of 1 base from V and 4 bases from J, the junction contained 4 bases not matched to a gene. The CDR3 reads CASSLPGQGSDTQYF. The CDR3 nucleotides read TGTGCCAGCAGCTTGCCGGGACAGGGTTCAGATACGCAGTATTTT.

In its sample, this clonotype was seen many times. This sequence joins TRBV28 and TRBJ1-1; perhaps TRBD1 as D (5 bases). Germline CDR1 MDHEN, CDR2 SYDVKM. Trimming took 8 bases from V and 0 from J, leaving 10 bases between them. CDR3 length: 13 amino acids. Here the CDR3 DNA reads TGTGCCAGCGCCGGGGGGATGAACACTGAAGCTTTCTTT. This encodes CASAGGMNTEAFF. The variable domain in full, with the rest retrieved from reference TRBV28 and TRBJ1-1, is DVKVTQSSRYLVKRTGEKVFLECVQDMDHENMFWYRQDPGLGLRLIYFSYDVKMKEKGDIPEGYSVSREKKERFSLILESASTNQTSMYLCASAGGMNTEAFFGQGTRLTVV.

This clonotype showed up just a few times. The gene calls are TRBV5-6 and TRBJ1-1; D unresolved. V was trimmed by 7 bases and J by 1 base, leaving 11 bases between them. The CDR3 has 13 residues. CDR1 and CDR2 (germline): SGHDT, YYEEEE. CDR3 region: CASVSVRNTEAFF. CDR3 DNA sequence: TGTGCCAGCGTTTCAGTGAGGAACACTGAAGCTTTCTTT.

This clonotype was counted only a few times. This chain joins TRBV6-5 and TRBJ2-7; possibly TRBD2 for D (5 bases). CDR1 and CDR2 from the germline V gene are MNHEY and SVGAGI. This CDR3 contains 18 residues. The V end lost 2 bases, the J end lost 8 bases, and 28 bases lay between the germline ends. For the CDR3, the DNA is TGTGCCAGCAGTTACGTGGGAGATACCCTAAATAGACACGACAAGCAGTACTTC. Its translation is CASSYVGDTLNRHDKQYF.

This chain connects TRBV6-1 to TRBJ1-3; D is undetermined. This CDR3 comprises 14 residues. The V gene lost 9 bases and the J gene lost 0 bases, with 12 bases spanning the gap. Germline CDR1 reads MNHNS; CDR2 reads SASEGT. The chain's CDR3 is CASQREGSGNTIYF. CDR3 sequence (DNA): TGTGCCAGTCAACGAGAGGGCTCTGGAAACACCATATATTTT.

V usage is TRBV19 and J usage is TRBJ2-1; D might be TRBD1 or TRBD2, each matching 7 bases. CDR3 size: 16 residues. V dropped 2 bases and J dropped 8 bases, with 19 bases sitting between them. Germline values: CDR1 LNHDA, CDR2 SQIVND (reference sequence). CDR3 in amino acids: CASSIRGRGGDDEQFF. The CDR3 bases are TGTGCCAGTAGTATAAGAGGCAGGGGGGGTGACGATGAGCAGTTCTTC.

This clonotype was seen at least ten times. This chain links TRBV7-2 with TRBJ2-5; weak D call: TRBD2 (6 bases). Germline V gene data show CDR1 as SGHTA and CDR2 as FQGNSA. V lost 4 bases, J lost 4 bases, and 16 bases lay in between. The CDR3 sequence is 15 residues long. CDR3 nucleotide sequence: TGTGCCAGCAGCTATACTCGGGAGTCCCCAGAGACCCAGTACTTC. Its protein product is CASSYTRESPETQYF.

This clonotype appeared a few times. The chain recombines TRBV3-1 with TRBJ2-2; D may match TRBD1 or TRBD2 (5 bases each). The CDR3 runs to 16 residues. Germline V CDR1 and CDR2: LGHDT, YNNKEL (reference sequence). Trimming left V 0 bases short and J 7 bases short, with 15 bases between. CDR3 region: CASSQDGAGISGELFF. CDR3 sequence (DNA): TGTGCCAGCAGCCAAGACGGGGCAGGGATTAGCGGGGAGCTGTTTTTT.

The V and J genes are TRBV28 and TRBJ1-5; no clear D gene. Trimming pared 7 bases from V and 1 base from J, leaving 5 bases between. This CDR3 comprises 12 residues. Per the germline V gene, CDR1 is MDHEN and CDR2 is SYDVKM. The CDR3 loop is CASISSNQPQHF. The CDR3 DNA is TGTGCCAGCATAAGCAGCAATCAGCCCCAGCATTTT.

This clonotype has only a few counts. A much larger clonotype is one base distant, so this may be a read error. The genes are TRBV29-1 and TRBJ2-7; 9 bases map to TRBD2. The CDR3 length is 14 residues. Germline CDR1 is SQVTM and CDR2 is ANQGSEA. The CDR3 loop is CNATDSGSSYEQYF. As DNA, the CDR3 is TGCAACGCGACGGATAGCGGGAGCTCCTACGAGCAGTACTTC.

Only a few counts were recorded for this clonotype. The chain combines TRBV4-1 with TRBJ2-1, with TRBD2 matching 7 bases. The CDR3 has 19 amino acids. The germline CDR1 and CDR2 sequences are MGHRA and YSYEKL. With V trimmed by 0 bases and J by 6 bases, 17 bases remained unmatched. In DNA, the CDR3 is TGCGCCAGCAGCCAAGATGGTATAACGGCGGGGAGGGCCTTCAATGAGCAGTTCTTC. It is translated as CASSQDGITAGRAFNEQFF.

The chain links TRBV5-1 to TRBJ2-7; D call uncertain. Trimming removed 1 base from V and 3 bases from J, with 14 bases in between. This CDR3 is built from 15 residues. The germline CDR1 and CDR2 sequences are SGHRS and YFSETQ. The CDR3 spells CASSLSVGGSYEQYF. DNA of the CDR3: TGCGCCAGCAGCTTGTCAGTGGGCGGAAGCTACGAGCAGTACTTC.

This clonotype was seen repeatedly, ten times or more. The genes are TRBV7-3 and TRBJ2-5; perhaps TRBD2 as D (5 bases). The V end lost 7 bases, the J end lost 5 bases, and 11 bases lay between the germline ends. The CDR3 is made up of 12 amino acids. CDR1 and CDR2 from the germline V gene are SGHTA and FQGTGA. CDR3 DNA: TGTGCCAGCATTGCGGGTCTGGAGACCCAGTACTTC. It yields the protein CASIAGLETQYF.

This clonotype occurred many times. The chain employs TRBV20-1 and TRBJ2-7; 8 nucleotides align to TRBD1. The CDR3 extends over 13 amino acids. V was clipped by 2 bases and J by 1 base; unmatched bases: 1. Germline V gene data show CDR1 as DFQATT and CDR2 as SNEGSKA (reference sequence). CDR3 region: CSARQGASYEQYF. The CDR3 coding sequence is TGCAGTGCTAGACAGGGGGCTTCCTACGAGCAGTACTTC.

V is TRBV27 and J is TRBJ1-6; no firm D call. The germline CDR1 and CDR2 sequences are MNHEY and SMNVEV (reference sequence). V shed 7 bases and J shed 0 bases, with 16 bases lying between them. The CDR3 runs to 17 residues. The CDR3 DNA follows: TGTGCCAGCAAATCGCCGGGCCGCAGCTCCTATAATTCACCCCTCCACTTT. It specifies CASKSPGRSSYNSPLHF.

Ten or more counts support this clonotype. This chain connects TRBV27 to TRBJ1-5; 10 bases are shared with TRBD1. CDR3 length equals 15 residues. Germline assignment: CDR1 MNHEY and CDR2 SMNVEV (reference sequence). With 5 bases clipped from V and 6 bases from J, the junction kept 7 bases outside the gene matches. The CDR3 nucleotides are TGTGCCAGCAGTCCCGGGACAGGGGTCACTCAGCCCCAGCATTTT. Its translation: CASSPGTGVTQPQHF.